The rows below give T cell receptor beta chains drawn from one sample of a study of blood T cell repertoires in COVID-19. Data came from immunoSEQ multiplex PCR; TCRdb stores just in-frame clones and leaves some out. The sample yields tens of thousands of clones, about 83% seen once. Material for sequencing was peripheral blood. All receptors derive from a man aged 30-40 years with COVID-19, enrolled during active disease. Both conserved end residues are part of each CDR3. D genes are given only for firm matches. Not all rows give a size; the values are once, few, many and, for expanded clones, a class.

abundance: -; d_gene: TRBD2; v_gene: TRBV5-1; j_gene: TRBJ2-3; CDR3nt: TGCGCCAGCAGCGAAATGAGGAGTGGGGGGGCAGATACGCAGTATTTT; CDR3aa: CASSEMRSGGADTQYF
abundance: many; d_gene: TRBD2; v_gene: TRBV24-1; j_gene: TRBJ2-2; CDR3nt: TGTGCCACCAGTGATTTACTAGCGGACACCGGGGAGCTGTTTTTT; CDR3aa: CATSDLLADTGELFF
abundance: -; d_gene: -; v_gene: TRBV25-1; j_gene: TRBJ2-1; CDR3nt: TGTGCCAGCAGTTGGGGGGACAGATACAATGAGCAGTTCTTC; CDR3aa: CASSWGDRYNEQFF
abundance: -; d_gene: -; v_gene: TRBV19; j_gene: TRBJ2-1; CDR3nt: TGTGCCAGTAGTATTTCGGGGAGCTCCTACAATGAGCAGTTCTTC; CDR3aa: CASSISGSSYNEQFF
abundance: once; d_gene: TRBD2; v_gene: TRBV19; j_gene: TRBJ2-1; CDR3nt: TGTGCCAGTAGTATTACTAGCGGGGCCTACAATGAGCAGTTCTTC; CDR3aa: CASSITSGAYNEQFF
abundance: -; d_gene: -; v_gene: TRBV5-6; j_gene: TRBJ2-3; CDR3nt: TGTGCCAGCAGCTTGGCTTGGACTGGGGGGACAGATACGCAGTATTTT; CDR3aa: CASSLAWTGGTDTQYF
abundance: -; d_gene: -; v_gene: TRBV19; j_gene: TRBJ1-1; CDR3nt: TGTGCCAGTAGTATGACAGACTACACTGAAGCTTTCTTT; CDR3aa: CASSMTDYTEAFF
abundance: -; d_gene: TRBD2; v_gene: TRBV4-2; j_gene: TRBJ2-3; CDR3nt: TGTGCCAGCAGGCGGGCGGGAGGCCTGACAGATACGCAGTATTTT; CDR3aa: CASRRAGGLTDTQYF
abundance: -; d_gene: TRBD1; v_gene: TRBV28; j_gene: TRBJ2-7; CDR3nt: TGTGCCAGCAGTCCGTCGGGGACAGGGATCTACGAGCAGTACTTC; CDR3aa: CASSPSGTGIYEQYF
abundance: -; d_gene: -; v_gene: TRBV2; j_gene: TRBJ2-7; CDR3nt: TGTGCCAGCATGACAGCCGCCTACGAGCAGTACTTC; CDR3aa: CASMTAAYEQYF
abundance: -; d_gene: TRBD2; v_gene: TRBV7-9; j_gene: TRBJ2-5; CDR3nt: TGTGCCAGCAGGCTAAGGGCTAGCGGACAAGAGACCCAGTACTTC; CDR3aa: CASRLRASGQETQYF
abundance: -; d_gene: -; v_gene: TRBV5-8; j_gene: TRBJ2-6; CDR3nt: TGTGCCAGCAGCTTAGGAGGGTCCGGGGCCAACGTCCTGACTTTC; CDR3aa: CASSLGGSGANVLTF
abundance: -; d_gene: TRBD2; v_gene: TRBV7-6; j_gene: TRBJ2-6; CDR3nt: TGTGCCAGCAGCTTAGGGCTAGCGGGAGTAGGGCGATCCTCTGGGGCCAACGTCCTGACTTTC; CDR3aa: CASSLGLAGVGRSSGANVLTF
abundance: -; d_gene: -; v_gene: TRBV29-1; j_gene: TRBJ2-1; CDR3nt: TGCAGCGTTGAACCGGGAACGTCCTACAATGAGCAGTTCTTC; CDR3aa: CSVEPGTSYNEQFF
abundance: -; d_gene: -; v_gene: TRBV28; j_gene: TRBJ1-2; CDR3nt: TGTGCCAGCAGCAAGCAGGTCCGGGGCTACACCTTC; CDR3aa: CASSKQVRGYTF
abundance: -; d_gene: TRBD1; v_gene: TRBV6-5; j_gene: TRBJ1-2; CDR3nt: TGTGCCAGCAGGAAGGCCATGGGACAGGGGGAAGGCTACACCTTC; CDR3aa: CASRKAMGQGEGYTF
abundance: -; d_gene: -; v_gene: TRBV6-5; j_gene: TRBJ2-7; CDR3nt: TGTGCCAGCAGTTCACCTAGCGAAACCTACGAGCAGTACTTC; CDR3aa: CASSSPSETYEQYF
abundance: -; d_gene: -; v_gene: TRBV18; j_gene: TRBJ2-7; CDR3nt: TGTGCCAGCTCACTACAGGAAAGCTCCTACGAGCAGTACTTC; CDR3aa: CASSLQESSYEQYF
abundance: -; d_gene: TRBD2; v_gene: TRBV19; j_gene: TRBJ2-3; CDR3nt: TGTGCCACGGGACTAGCGGGGACAGATACGCAGTATTTT; CDR3aa: CATGLAGTDTQYF
abundance: few; d_gene: TRBD2; v_gene: TRBV10-3; j_gene: TRBJ2-3; CDR3nt: TGTGCCATCAGGAATCCAGGGACTAGCGGGAGCACAGATACGCAGTATTTT; CDR3aa: CAIRNPGTSGSTDTQYF
abundance: once; d_gene: -; v_gene: TRBV5-8; j_gene: TRBJ2-3; CDR3nt: TGTGCCAGCAGCTTGGCTTTGGACTCCCAACGGCCAGATACGCAGTATTTT; CDR3aa: CASSLALDSQRPDTQYF
abundance: -; d_gene: -; v_gene: TRBV11-2; j_gene: TRBJ2-1; CDR3nt: TGTGCCAGCAGCTTAGCAAATGAGCAGTTCTTC; CDR3aa: CASSLANEQFF
abundance: -; d_gene: TRBD1; v_gene: TRBV6-5; j_gene: TRBJ1-1; CDR3nt: TGTGCCAGCAGTTACTCAGGGGGCGGCACTGAAGCTTTCTTT; CDR3aa: CASSYSGGGTEAFF
abundance: -; d_gene: -; v_gene: TRBV11-2; j_gene: TRBJ1-5; CDR3nt: TGTGCCAGCAGCTTAGGCACAGTAAGCAATCAGCCCCAGCATTTT; CDR3aa: CASSLGTVSNQPQHF
abundance: few; d_gene: TRBD2; v_gene: TRBV3-1/TRBV3-2; j_gene: TRBJ2-7; CDR3nt: TGTGCCAGCAGCCAAGGCGCCGTGGCGGGAGCTTCTGGGGAGCAGTACTTC; CDR3aa: CASSQGAVAGASGEQYF
abundance: few; d_gene: TRBD1; v_gene: TRBV10-1; j_gene: TRBJ2-2; CDR3nt: TGCGCCAGCGGGACAGTAAACACCGGGGAGCTGTTTTTT; CDR3aa: CASGTVNTGELFF
abundance: -; d_gene: -; v_gene: TRBV7-3; j_gene: TRBJ2-1; CDR3nt: TGTGCCAGCAGCTTACGATCCGGGGGTGAGCAGTTCTTC; CDR3aa: CASSLRSGGEQFF
abundance: -; d_gene: -; v_gene: TRBV9; j_gene: TRBJ2-1; CDR3nt: TGTGCCAGCAGCCCCACGGTAGGAGGGAGAGGAGGGCAGTTCTTC; CDR3aa: CASSPTVGGRGGQFF
abundance: -; d_gene: -; v_gene: TRBV11-2; j_gene: TRBJ1-1; CDR3nt: TGTGCCAGCAGCTTAGTGCAGGTGAACACTGAAGCTTTCTTT; CDR3aa: CASSLVQVNTEAFF
abundance: -; d_gene: TRBD2; v_gene: TRBV19; j_gene: TRBJ2-7; CDR3nt: TGTGCCAGTAGTATTTCGACTAGCGGCTCCTACGAGCAGTACTTC; CDR3aa: CASSISTSGSYEQYF
abundance: few; d_gene: -; v_gene: TRBV6-5; j_gene: TRBJ2-1; CDR3nt: TGTGCCAGCAGTTACAACGGACTGGGGAACAATGAGCAGTTCTTC; CDR3aa: CASSYNGLGNNEQFF
abundance: -; d_gene: -; v_gene: TRBV5-4; j_gene: TRBJ1-4; CDR3nt: TGTGCCAGCAGCTTGGAGGCAGGAGGAAAGCTAGAAAAACTGTTTTTT; CDR3aa: CASSLEAGGKLEKLFF
abundance: few; d_gene: TRBD2; v_gene: TRBV19; j_gene: TRBJ2-3; CDR3nt: TGTGCCAGTAGTACGGGAGGAGCAGATACGCAGTATTTT; CDR3aa: CASSTGGADTQYF
abundance: -; d_gene: -; v_gene: TRBV24-1; j_gene: TRBJ2-7; CDR3nt: TGTGCCACCAGTACCGGGACACCTTCCTACGAGCAGTACTTC; CDR3aa: CATSTGTPSYEQYF
abundance: -; d_gene: TRBD1; v_gene: TRBV5-1; j_gene: TRBJ1-3; CDR3nt: TGCGCCAGCAGAGGGGGCGCTGGAAACACCATATATTTT; CDR3aa: CASRGGAGNTIYF
abundance: -; d_gene: -; v_gene: TRBV9; j_gene: TRBJ1-1; CDR3nt: TGTGCCAGCAGCGTAGGGGGCCTCACTGAAGCTTTCTTT; CDR3aa: CASSVGGLTEAFF
abundance: few; d_gene: -; v_gene: TRBV29-1; j_gene: TRBJ1-5; CDR3nt: TGCAGCGCAACGGAGAATAGCAATCAGCCCCAGCATTTT; CDR3aa: CSATENSNQPQHF
abundance: -; d_gene: -; v_gene: TRBV6-2/TRBV6-3; j_gene: TRBJ2-1; CDR3nt: TGTGCCAGCAGCCAAACACACAATGAGCAGTTCTTC; CDR3aa: CASSQTHNEQFF
abundance: -; d_gene: -; v_gene: TRBV4-1; j_gene: TRBJ2-3; CDR3nt: TGCGCCAGCAGCCAACCGGGAAGCCTCGCAGATACGCAGTATTTT; CDR3aa: CASSQPGSLADTQYF
abundance: -; d_gene: TRBD2; v_gene: TRBV9; j_gene: TRBJ2-1; CDR3nt: TGTGCCAGCAGCCCTAGCGGGAGTGCCTACAATGAGCAGTTCTTC; CDR3aa: CASSPSGSAYNEQFF
abundance: -; d_gene: -; v_gene: TRBV2; j_gene: TRBJ2-5; CDR3nt: TGTGCCAGCACTCGGGTCTCCTCGCTCCGAGAGACCCAGTACTTC; CDR3aa: CASTRVSSLRETQYF
abundance: -; d_gene: -; v_gene: TRBV4-2; j_gene: TRBJ2-3; CDR3nt: TGTGCCAGCAGCCAAGATAGAGTTCGGCAAAGGGGGACCACAGATACGCAGTATTTT; CDR3aa: CASSQDRVRQRGTTDTQYF
abundance: -; d_gene: TRBD1; v_gene: TRBV5-8; j_gene: TRBJ1-4; CDR3nt: TGTGCCAGCAGCTTGGCTGGGGACAGGGAGATTGAAAAACTGTTTTTT; CDR3aa: CASSLAGDREIEKLFF
abundance: -; d_gene: -; v_gene: TRBV29-1; j_gene: TRBJ2-7; CDR3nt: TGCAGCGCAAAGGGGCAGTTCAGCTACGAGCAGTACTTC; CDR3aa: CSAKGQFSYEQYF
abundance: -; d_gene: -; v_gene: TRBV7-2; j_gene: TRBJ1-4; CDR3nt: TGTGCCAGCAGCCCCCCCCTAGAAAAACTGTTTTTT; CDR3aa: CASSPPLEKLFF
abundance: -; d_gene: TRBD2; v_gene: TRBV4-2; j_gene: TRBJ2-3; CDR3nt: TGTGCCAGCAGCCAAGAGGGCTGGGGGGGAGTGACAGATACGCAGTATTTT; CDR3aa: CASSQEGWGGVTDTQYF
abundance: -; d_gene: TRBD2; v_gene: TRBV10-3; j_gene: TRBJ2-3; CDR3nt: TGTGCCATCAGTCCGGGACTAGGAAGCACAGATACGCAGTATTTT; CDR3aa: CAISPGLGSTDTQYF
abundance: -; d_gene: -; v_gene: TRBV24-1; j_gene: TRBJ2-7; CDR3nt: TGTGCCACCAGTGATTCGCGACGGGGAGATGAGCAGTACTTC; CDR3aa: CATSDSRRGDEQYF
abundance: -; d_gene: TRBD1; v_gene: TRBV24-1; j_gene: TRBJ2-3; CDR3nt: TGTGCCACCAGTGACCCACAGGGGGCGAGCACAGATACGCAGTATTTT; CDR3aa: CATSDPQGASTDTQYF
abundance: -; d_gene: TRBD1; v_gene: TRBV6-1; j_gene: TRBJ2-7; CDR3nt: TGTGCCAGCAGGGAAGGACAGGGGGCGACTTACGAGCAGTACTTC; CDR3aa: CASREGQGATYEQYF
abundance: -; d_gene: -; v_gene: TRBV9; j_gene: TRBJ2-5; CDR3nt: TGTGCCAGCAGCGTAGGGTCTGGGGGCCGGCCGGAGACCCAGTACTTC; CDR3aa: CASSVGSGGRPETQYF
abundance: -; d_gene: TRBD1; v_gene: TRBV3-1/TRBV3-2; j_gene: TRBJ1-4; CDR3nt: TGTGCCAGCAGCCAGTGGGACAGGGACGAAAAACTGTTTTTT; CDR3aa: CASSQWDRDEKLFF
abundance: -; d_gene: -; v_gene: TRBV18; j_gene: TRBJ1-5; CDR3nt: TGTGCCAGCTCACCACCGGGGAGAGGCAATCAGCCCCAGCATTTT; CDR3aa: CASSPPGRGNQPQHF
abundance: -; d_gene: -; v_gene: TRBV6-1; j_gene: TRBJ2-1; CDR3nt: TGTGCCAGCAGTGAAAGAGGGGACTGGGGAGCGTTCTTC; CDR3aa: CASSERGDWGAFF
abundance: once; d_gene: -; v_gene: TRBV9; j_gene: TRBJ2-1; CDR3nt: TGTGCCAGCAGCCCCGGACACGCGACCTACAATGAGCAGTTCTTC; CDR3aa: CASSPGHATYNEQFF
abundance: -; d_gene: TRBD2; v_gene: TRBV6-6; j_gene: TRBJ2-7; CDR3nt: TGTGCCAGCACCCCCCTGGGCGGGAGCGGCGAGCAGTACTTC; CDR3aa: CASTPLGGSGEQYF
abundance: -; d_gene: TRBD1; v_gene: TRBV5-4; j_gene: TRBJ2-7; CDR3nt: TGTGCCAGCAGCCCCGAAGGGGGCAGATCCTACGAGCAGTACTTC; CDR3aa: CASSPEGGRSYEQYF
abundance: -; d_gene: TRBD2; v_gene: TRBV13; j_gene: TRBJ2-7; CDR3nt: TGTGCCAGCAGCCCGGGAGGGAGCGGGAGGGCCTACGAGCAGTACTTC; CDR3aa: CASSPGGSGRAYEQYF
abundance: -; d_gene: -; v_gene: TRBV19; j_gene: TRBJ1-5; CDR3nt: TGTGCCAGTAGTAAGGCAGGTTATAATAGCAATCAGCCCCAGCATTTT; CDR3aa: CASSKAGYNSNQPQHF